Each of the 21 T cell receptor beta chains below was sequenced from the same sample in a study of OX40 agonist ivuxolimab in advanced cancers. Generated by immunoSEQ multiplex PCR, the TCRdb table keeps only in-frame clones and is missing some. The sample holds some 99,000 clones, roughly 95% seen once. The sample consisted of CD4+ or CD8+ T cells sorted from blood, taken in a trial of the OX40 agonist ivuxolimab. All receptors derive from an adult with an advanced solid tumor such as melanoma, head and neck, liver or kidney cancer.

The chain combines TRBV4-1 with TRBJ1-2; 12 nucleotides line up with TRBD1. V was pared by 4 bases and J by 7 bases, with 10 bases of the junction left unmatched. The CDR3 extends over 16 amino acids. The germline CDR1 and CDR2 sequences are MGHRA and YSYEKL. This CDR3 is CASSREGQGARSGYTF. In nucleotides, the CDR3 is TGCGCCAGCAGCCGTGAGGGACAGGGGGCGCGGAGTGGCTACACCTTC.

The gene calls are TRBV5-4 and TRBJ2-5, with TRBD1 identical over 7 bases. The CDR3 loop spans 14 amino acids. The V gene's germline CDR1 is SGHNT and CDR2 YYREEE (reference sequence). The V gene end was trimmed by 3 bases and the J gene end by 5 bases; junction bases not matched to a gene: 7. CDR3 residues: CASSSQGVWETQYF. The CDR3, as DNA: TGTGCCAGCAGCTCCCAGGGGGTGTGGGAGACCCAGTACTTC.

This clone was counted only a few times. The rearrangement joins TRBV28 to TRBJ1-1; no reliable D call. V dropped 4 bases and J dropped 0 bases, with 6 bases sitting between them. Germline V lookup: CDR1 MDHEN, CDR2 SYDVKM. This CDR3 comprises 13 residues. The CDR3 DNA reads TGTGCCAGCAGTTCCGGGTTGAACACTGAAGCTTTCTTT. It translates to CASSSGLNTEAFF.

The rearrangement joins TRBV5-4 to TRBJ1-5; weak D call: TRBD1 (5 bases). In germline, CDR1 is SGHNT, CDR2 YYREEE (reference sequence). There are 14 residues in the CDR3. Trimming shortened V by 4 bases and J by 7 bases, and 15 bases separated the two germline ends. CDR3 protein: CASSPAGGNQPQHF. CDR3 in DNA: TGTGCCAGCAGCCCGGCGGGGGGGAACCAGCCCCAGCATTTT.

The chain couples TRBV6-1 to TRBJ2-3; D is unresolved. The CDR3 spans 13 residues. Germline V gives CDR1 MNHNS, CDR2 SASEGT. V lost 6 bases and J lost 0, with 7 bases in between. The DNA of the CDR3 is TGTGCCAGCAGAGATGACAGCACAGATACGCAGTATTTT. This translates into CASRDDSTDTQYF.

The chain joins TRBV18 to TRBJ2-3; no clear D gene. Germline lookup yields CDR1 KGHSH and CDR2 LQKENI. The germline V and J ends were trimmed by 0 bases and 2 bases, with 6 bases remaining between them. This CDR3 has 14 residues. CDR3 sequence: CASSPPANTDTQYF. CDR3 DNA sequence: TGTGCCAGCTCACCACCGGCGAACACAGATACGCAGTATTTT.

V is TRBV19 and J is TRBJ2-7; D ambiguous. The CDR3 runs to 16 residues. Trimming took 1 base from V and 0 from J, leaving 13 bases between them. CDR1 is LNHDA, CDR2 SQIVND, per germline (reference sequence). This CDR3 reads CASSIAGGASSYEQYF. CDR3 DNA: TGTGCCAGTAGTATAGCGGGCGGTGCGAGCTCCTACGAGCAGTACTTC.

The genes are TRBV2 and TRBJ2-5; 9 positions agree with TRBD1. TRBJ2-7 explains the end of the DNA better; the J call may be wrong. CDR3 length: 15 residues. Germline-derived CDR1 and CDR2 are SNHLY and FYNNEI. CDR3 nucleotide sequence: TGTGCCAGCAGTGTACAGGGGGCGCCCGGGTACGAGCAGTACTTC. Translation: CASSVQGAPGYEQYF.

This chain uses TRBV6-4 with TRBJ2-2; no definite D call. Per the germline V gene, CDR1 is MRHNA and CDR2 is SNTAGT. The CDR3 is made up of 14 amino acids. Between the trimmed V and J ends, which lost 4 bases and 0 bases, there was a span of 6 bases. The CDR3 spells CASSARTNTGELFF. The CDR3 coding sequence is TGTGCCAGCAGTGCCCGGACGAACACCGGGGAGCTGTTTTTT.

The chain links TRBV14 to TRBJ2-5; D possibly corresponds to TRBD2 (5 bases). Trimming removed 6 bases from V and 5 bases from J, with 16 bases in between. Looked up from germline, CDR1 is SGHDN and CDR2 is FVKESK. The CDR3 consists of 14 residues. The CDR3 DNA is TGTGCCAGCAGTCGCGGAGGAAGATGGGAGACCCAGTACTTC. This translates into CASSRGGRWETQYF.

The gene calls are TRBV4-3 and TRBJ1-3; possibly TRBD1 for D (6 bases). The CDR3 is 16 amino acids. V lost 1 base and J 6 bases, leaving 16 bases between the germline ends. The germline V gene has CDR1 LGHNA and CDR2 YSLEER. The CDR3 is CASSQGWGAVQNTIYF. The CDR3 nucleotides read TGCGCCAGCAGCCAAGGGTGGGGGGCCGTTCAAAACACCATATATTTT.

The chain recombines TRBV5-1 with TRBJ2-7; D is uncertain. Germline CDR1 is SGHRS and CDR2 is YFSETQ. The CDR3 runs to 16 residues. Trimming left V 4 bases short and J 0 bases short, with 17 bases between. The CDR3 loop reads CASSPWAPSPSYEQYF. The CDR3 DNA sequence: TGCGCCAGCAGCCCCTGGGCGCCCTCACCCTCCTACGAGCAGTACTTC.

The chain is built from TRBV7-2 and TRBJ2-2; D possibly corresponds to TRBD1 (6 bases). CDR1 and CDR2 from the germline V gene are SGHTA and FQGNSA. The V end was cut by 5 bases, the J end by 0 bases, with 10 bases between. CDR3 length: 15 residues. CDR3 in DNA: TGTGCCAGCAGCAAACAGGGTGCGAACACCGGGGAGCTGTTTTTT. Residues: CASSKQGANTGELFF.

The chain is built from TRBV28 and TRBJ2-7; D possibly corresponds to TRBD1 (5 bases). CDR3 length: 15 residues. The V end lost 2 bases, the J end lost 3 bases, and 14 bases lay between the germline ends. CDR1 MDHEN and CDR2 SYDVKM come from the germline V gene. The CDR3 sequence is CASSLSGAGHYEQYF. Written as DNA, the CDR3 is TGTGCCAGCAGTTTAAGTGGAGCAGGGCACTACGAGCAGTACTTC.

V usage is TRBV5-1 and J usage is TRBJ2-5; D remains unclear. This CDR3 is built from 11 residues. Trimming took off 4 bases at V and 3 bases at J, with 4 bases between the two ends. The germline V gene has CDR1 SGHRS and CDR2 YFSETQ. The CDR3 DNA reads as TGCGCCAGCAGCCGTGAAGAGACCCAGTACTTC. Amino acids: CASSREETQYF.

V and J are TRBV28 and TRBJ2-1; TRBD2 matches 10 bases. CDR1 and CDR2 from the germline V gene are MDHEN and SYDVKM. The CDR3 spans 15 residues. After removal of 3 bases from V and 5 bases from J, the junction contained 4 bases not matched to a gene. In nucleotides, the CDR3 is TGTGCCAGCAGTTTCTTTAGCGGGAGGCACAATGAGCAGTTCTTC. This gives the protein CASSFFSGRHNEQFF.

The chain uses TRBV7-9 and TRBJ2-1; 9 bases map to TRBD1. V gave up 4 bases and J gave up 7 bases; unmatched junction bases: 8. Germline V CDR1 and CDR2: SEHNR, FQNEAQ (reference sequence). This CDR3 comprises 15 residues. CDR3 residues: CASSSTGGPPNEQFF. The CDR3 DNA follows: TGTGCCAGCAGCTCGACAGGGGGGCCTCCAAATGAGCAGTTCTTC. The whole variable domain, remainder taken from reference TRBV7-9 and TRBJ2-1, is DTGVSQNPRHKITKRGQNVTFRCDPISEHNRLYWYRQTLGQGPEFLTYFQNEAQLEKSRLLSDRFSAERPKGSFSTLEIQRTEQGDSAMYLCASSSTGGPPNEQFFGPGTRLTVL.

The chain uses TRBV29-1 and TRBJ1-1, with 9 bases lining up with TRBD1. Germline V gene lookup returns CDR1 SQVTM and CDR2 ANQGSEA. The CDR3 length is 13 residues. V lost 7 bases, J lost 4 bases, and 7 bases stayed unmatched. CDR3 region: CSANRGRGTEAFF. Here the CDR3 DNA reads TGCAGCGCGAACAGGGGGCGCGGCACTGAAGCTTTCTTT.

This chain uses TRBV11-2 with TRBJ2-6; 10 positions match TRBD1. CDR3 length: 19 amino acids. Germline V gene lookup returns CDR1 SGHAT and CDR2 FQNNGV. Unmatched junction bases numbered 9, after V lost 3 bases and J lost 1 base. CDR3 bases: TGTGCCAGCAGCTTGTTCCGGGACAGGGGATTGTCTGGGGCCAACGTCCTGACTTTC. Protein: CASSLFRDRGLSGANVLTF.

There are a few counts of this clone. The chain is built from TRBV10-3 and TRBJ1-1, with D possibly being TRBD1 (5 bases). In germline, CDR1 is ENHRY, CDR2 SYGVKD. V was trimmed by 6 bases and J by 1 base, leaving 9 bases between them. This CDR3 is 13 amino acids long. This CDR3 reads CAISAGTNTEAFF. The DNA of the CDR3 is TGTGCCATCAGCGCAGGGACGAACACTGAAGCTTTCTTT.

This clone was counted a single time. This chain uses TRBV11-2 with TRBJ2-7, with 7 bases lining up with TRBD2. From germline, CDR1 is SGHAT and CDR2 FQNNGV. The CDR3 consists of 16 residues. V trimming: 5 bases; J trimming: 2 bases; junction bases outside the gene matches: 12. CDR3 protein: CASSPLRGRAPYEQYF. The DNA for the CDR3 is TGTGCCAGCAGCCCACTAAGAGGGAGGGCGCCCTACGAGCAGTACTTC.